One sample yielded the 9 T cell receptor beta chains listed below, sequenced in a study of technical replicates of blood from a few donors. Only in-frame clones appear in the TCRdb table, and some are missing; sequencing was by immunoSEQ multiplex PCR. Of 70,000 to 85,000 clones listed, around 90% are singletons. Sequencing was done on a sample of T cells isolated from PBMCs. The receptors come from a human donor in good health.

The chain employs TRBV11-2 and TRBJ2-4; TRBD2 aligns across 9 bases. The CDR3 has 19 amino acids. Per germline, CDR1 SGHAT and CDR2 FQNNGV. Trimming at V came to 5 bases and at J to 5 bases, leaving 19 bases not matched to a gene. DNA for the CDR3: TGTGCCAGCAGCCCCCAATATGCTAGCGGGAACGAAGGGGAAAACATTCAGTACTTC. It is translated as CASSPQYASGNEGENIQYF. The full variable domain, with the rest looked up from reference TRBV11-2 and TRBJ2-4, is EAGVAQSPRYKIIEKRQSVAFWCNPISGHATLYWYQQILGQGPKLLIQFQNNGVVDDSQLPKDRFSAERLKGVDSTLKIQPAKLEDSAVYLCASSPQYASGNEGENIQYFGAGTRLSVL.

This chain links TRBV10-3 with TRBJ2-3; a possible D gene is TRBD1 (6 bases). The CDR3 has 13 amino acids. The V gene's germline CDR1 is ENHRY and CDR2 SYGVKD. The V and J ends lost 6 bases and 3 bases respectively, with 10 bases between them. As DNA, the CDR3 is TGTGCCATCAGCCTTACAGGGACAGATACGCAGTATTTT. Amino acid sequence: CAISLTGTDTQYF.

This clone was detected a few times. V is TRBV19 and J is TRBJ1-1; 8 nucleotides line up with TRBD1. The V gene end was trimmed by 11 bases and the J gene end by 2 bases; junction bases not matched to a gene: 7. This CDR3 is 13 amino acids long. Germline V gene lookup returns CDR1 LNHDA and CDR2 SQIVND (reference sequence). CDR3 in amino acids: CAAKGQGNTEAFF. The DNA for the CDR3 is TGTGCCGCAAAAGGACAGGGCAACACTGAAGCTTTCTTT.

This clone was observed a handful of times. The chain couples TRBV7-2 to TRBJ2-5, with a possible D match to TRBD2 (5 bases). Germline values: CDR1 SGHTA, CDR2 FQGNSA. This CDR3 has 15 amino acids. V was cut by 4 bases and J by 5 bases, with 17 bases left in between. CDR3 amino acids: CASSSQTTRFETQYF. The CDR3 DNA reads TGTGCCAGCAGCTCACAAACTACTAGGTTTGAGACCCAGTACTTC.

The chain carries TRBV28 and TRBJ1-5; D is unresolved. This CDR3 is built from 12 residues. Germline CDR1 MDHEN, CDR2 SYDVKM. The germline V and J ends were trimmed by 5 bases and 6 bases, with 8 bases remaining between them. This chain's CDR3 is CASSPLIQPQHF. For the CDR3, the DNA is TGTGCCAGCAGTCCACTGATTCAGCCCCAGCATTTT.

This rearrangement joins TRBV5-1 to TRBJ2-1, with D perhaps matching TRBD2 (5 bases). Germline V lookup: CDR1 SGHRS, CDR2 YFSETQ. Deletions cut 3 bases from V and 0 bases from J, with 10 bases between. The CDR3 is made up of 15 amino acids. CDR3 sequence (DNA): TGCGCCAGCAGCTCTGTCAGCGGCTCCTACAATGAGCAGTTCTTC. Protein product: CASSSVSGSYNEQFF.

J is TRBJ2-2 and V is TRBV19; possibly TRBD1 for D (6 bases). Germline assignment: CDR1 LNHDA and CDR2 SQIVND (reference sequence). Trimming shortened V by 5 bases and J by 6 bases, and 13 bases separated the two germline ends. CDR3 length: 14 residues. CDR3 in DNA: TGTGCCAGTAGTTTGTACAGGGTCCCCGGGGAGCTGTTTTTT. This encodes CASSLYRVPGELFF.

This chain links TRBV6-5 with TRBJ2-3; tentatively, D is TRBD2 (5 bases). V lost 5 bases and J 7 bases, leaving 7 bases between the germline ends. The germline gives CDR1 MNHEY, CDR2 SVGAGI. The CDR3 has 11 amino acids. CDR3: CASSHGNTQYF. DNA for the CDR3: TGTGCCAGCAGTCACGGGAATACGCAGTATTTT.

The chain combines TRBV18 with TRBJ2-7; 10 bases are a match to TRBD1. J gave up 4 bases and V 0 bases, and 6 bases lay outside the gene matches. This CDR3 region has 16 residues. Germline-derived CDR1 and CDR2 are KGHSH and LQKENI. In DNA form, the CDR3 reads TGTGCCAGCTCACCACCGGGCCCGGGACAGGGGTACGAGCAGTACTTC. As protein: CASSPPGPGQGYEQYF.